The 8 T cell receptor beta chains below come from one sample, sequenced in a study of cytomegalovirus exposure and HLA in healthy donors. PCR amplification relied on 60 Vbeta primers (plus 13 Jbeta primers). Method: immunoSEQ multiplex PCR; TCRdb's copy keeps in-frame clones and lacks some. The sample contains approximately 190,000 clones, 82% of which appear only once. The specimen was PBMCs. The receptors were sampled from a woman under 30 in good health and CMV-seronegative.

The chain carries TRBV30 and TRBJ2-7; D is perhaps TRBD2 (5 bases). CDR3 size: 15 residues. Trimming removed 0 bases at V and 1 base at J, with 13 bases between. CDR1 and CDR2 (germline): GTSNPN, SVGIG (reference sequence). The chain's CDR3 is CAWSVGPSRSYEQYF. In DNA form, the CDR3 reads TGTGCCTGGAGTGTGGGTCCTAGCAGGTCCTACGAGCAGTACTTC.

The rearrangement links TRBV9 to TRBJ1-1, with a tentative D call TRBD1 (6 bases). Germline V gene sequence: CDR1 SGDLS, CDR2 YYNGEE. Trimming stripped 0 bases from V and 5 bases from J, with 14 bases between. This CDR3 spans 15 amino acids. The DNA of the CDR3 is TGTGCCAGCAGCGTAGCGGGAGGGGGGATTACTGAAGCTTTCTTT. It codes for CASSVAGGGITEAFF.

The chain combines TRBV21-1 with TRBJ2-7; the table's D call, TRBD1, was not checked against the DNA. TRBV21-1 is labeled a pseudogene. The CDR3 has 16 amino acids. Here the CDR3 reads CASSPRRDRGLYEQYF. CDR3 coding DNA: TGTGCCAGCAGCCCAAGGCGGGACAGGGGGTTATACGAGCAGTACTTC.

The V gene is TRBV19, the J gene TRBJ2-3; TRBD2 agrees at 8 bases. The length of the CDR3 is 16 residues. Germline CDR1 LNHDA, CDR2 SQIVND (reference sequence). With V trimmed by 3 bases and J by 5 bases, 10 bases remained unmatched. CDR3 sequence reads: CASSIFAGGIGDTQYF. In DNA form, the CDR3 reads TGTGCCAGTAGTATTTTTGCGGGGGGTATAGGAGATACGCAGTATTTT. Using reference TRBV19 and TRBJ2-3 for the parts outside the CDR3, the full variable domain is DGGITQSPKYLFRKEGQNVTLSCEQNLNHDAMYWYRQDPGQGLRLIYYSQIVNDFQKGDIAEGYSVSREKKESFPLTVTSAQKNPTAFYLCASSIFAGGIGDTQYFGPGTRLTVL.

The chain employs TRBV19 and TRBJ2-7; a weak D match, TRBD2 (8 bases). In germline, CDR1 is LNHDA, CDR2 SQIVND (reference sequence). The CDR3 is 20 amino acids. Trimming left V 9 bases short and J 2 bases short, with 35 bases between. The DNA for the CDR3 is TGTGCCAGCCAGACAGGGTCTGTGCCGGATCCGACTAGCGTGGCCTACGAGCAGTACTTC. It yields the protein CASQTGSVPDPTSVAYEQYF. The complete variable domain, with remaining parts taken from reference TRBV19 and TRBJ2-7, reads DGGITQSPKYLFRKEGQNVTLSCEQNLNHDAMYWYRQDPGQGLRLIYYSQIVNDFQKGDIAEGYSVSREKKESFPLTVTSAQKNPTAFYLCASQTGSVPDPTSVAYEQYFGPGTRLTVT.

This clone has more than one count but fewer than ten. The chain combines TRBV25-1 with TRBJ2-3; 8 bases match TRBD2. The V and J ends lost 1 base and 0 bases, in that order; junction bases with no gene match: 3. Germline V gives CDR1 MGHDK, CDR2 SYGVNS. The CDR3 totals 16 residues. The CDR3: CASSEFSSGSTDTQYF. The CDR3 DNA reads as TGTGCCAGCAGTGAATTTTCTAGCGGGAGCACAGATACGCAGTATTTT.

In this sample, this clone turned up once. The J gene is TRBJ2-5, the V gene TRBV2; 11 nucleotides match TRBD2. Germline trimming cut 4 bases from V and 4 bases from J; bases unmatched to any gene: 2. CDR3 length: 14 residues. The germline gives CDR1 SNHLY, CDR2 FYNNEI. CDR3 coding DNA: TGTGCCAGCAGTGGTACTAGCGGGAGAGAGACCCAGTACTTC. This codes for CASSGTSGRETQYF.

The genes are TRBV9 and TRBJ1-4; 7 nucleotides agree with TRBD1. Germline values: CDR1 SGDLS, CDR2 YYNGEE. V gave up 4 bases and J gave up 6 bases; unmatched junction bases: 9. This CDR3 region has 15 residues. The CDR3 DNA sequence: TGTGCCAGCAGCCCGGGACAGCAATACTATGAAAAACTGTTTTTT. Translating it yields CASSPGQQYYEKLFF. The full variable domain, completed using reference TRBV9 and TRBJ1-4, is DSGVTQTPKHLITATGQRVTLRCSPRSGDLSVYWYQQSLDQGLQFLIQYYNGEERAKGNILERFSAQQFPDLHSELNLSSLELGDSALYFCASSPGQQYYEKLFFGSGTQLSVL.